The entry below describes one TCR beta chain. The data stem from a study of cytotoxic CD8 clonotypes in ibrutinib-treated CLL. Roughly 2 micrograms of genomic DNA from cryopreserved PBMCs went into TCR beta libraries. TCRdb's table, derived via immunoSEQ multiplex PCR, lists solely in-frame clones and lacks some. The data hold roughly 180,000 clones, with more than 80% observed a single time. The CDR3 runs 15 residues. Germline V gives CDR1 SGHRS, CDR2 YFSETQ. Trimming removed 4 bases at V and 4 bases at J, with 15 bases between. The gene calls are TRBV5-1 and TRBJ2-4, with D perhaps TRBD1 (6 bases). This receptor was taken from a human donor with chronic lymphocytic leukemia. Here the sequenced sample was PBMCs, taken after 24 months of ibrutinib treatment. The CDR3 loop is CASSAGQPPKNIQYF. The CDR3 DNA follows: TGCGCCAGCAGCGCCGGACAGCCGCCTAAAAACATTCAGTACTTC.